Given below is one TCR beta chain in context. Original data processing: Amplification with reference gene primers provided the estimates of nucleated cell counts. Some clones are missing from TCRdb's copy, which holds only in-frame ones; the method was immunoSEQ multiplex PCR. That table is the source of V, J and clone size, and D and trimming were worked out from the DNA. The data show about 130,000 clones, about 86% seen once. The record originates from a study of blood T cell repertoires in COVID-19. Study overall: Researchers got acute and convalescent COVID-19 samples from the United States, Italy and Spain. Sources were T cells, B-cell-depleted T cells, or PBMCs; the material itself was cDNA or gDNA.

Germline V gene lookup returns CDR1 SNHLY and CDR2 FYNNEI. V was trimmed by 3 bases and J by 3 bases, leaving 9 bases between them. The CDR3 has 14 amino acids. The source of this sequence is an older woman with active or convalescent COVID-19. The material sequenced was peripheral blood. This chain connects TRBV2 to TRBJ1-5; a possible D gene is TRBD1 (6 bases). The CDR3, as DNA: TGTGCCAGCAGTGAGGGGGGGCCCAATCAGCCCCAGCATTTT. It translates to CASSEGGPNQPQHF. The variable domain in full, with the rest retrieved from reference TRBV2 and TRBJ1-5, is EPEVTQTPSHQVTQMGQEVILRCVPISNHLYFYWYRQILGQKVEFLVSFYNNEISEKSEIFDDQFSVERPDGSNFTLKIRSTKLEDSAMYFCASSEGGPNQPQHFGDGTRLSIL.